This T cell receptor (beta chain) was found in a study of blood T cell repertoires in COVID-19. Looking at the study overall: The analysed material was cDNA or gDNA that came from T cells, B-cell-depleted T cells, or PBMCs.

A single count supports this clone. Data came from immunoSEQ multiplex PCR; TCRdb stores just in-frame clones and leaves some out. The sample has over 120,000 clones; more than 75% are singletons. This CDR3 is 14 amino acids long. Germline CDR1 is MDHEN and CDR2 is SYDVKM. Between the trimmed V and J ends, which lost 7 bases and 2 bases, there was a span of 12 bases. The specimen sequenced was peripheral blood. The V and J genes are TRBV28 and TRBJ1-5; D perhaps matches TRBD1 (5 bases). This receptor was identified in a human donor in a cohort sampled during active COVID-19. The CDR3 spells CASIRGGGNQPQHF. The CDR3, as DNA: TGTGCCAGCATCCGGGGGGGAGGCAATCAGCCCCAGCATTTT.